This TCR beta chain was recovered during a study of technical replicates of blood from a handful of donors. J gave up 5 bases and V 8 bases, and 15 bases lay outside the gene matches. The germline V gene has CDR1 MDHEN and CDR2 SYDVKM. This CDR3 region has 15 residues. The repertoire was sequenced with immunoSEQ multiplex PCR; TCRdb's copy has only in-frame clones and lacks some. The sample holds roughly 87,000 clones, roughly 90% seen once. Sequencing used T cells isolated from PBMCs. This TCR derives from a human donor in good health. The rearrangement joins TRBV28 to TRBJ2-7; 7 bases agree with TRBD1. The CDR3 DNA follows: TGTGCCAGCGGTAACCCAGGGGGTCCGAGCGACGAGCAGTACTTC. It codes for CASGNPGGPSDEQYF.